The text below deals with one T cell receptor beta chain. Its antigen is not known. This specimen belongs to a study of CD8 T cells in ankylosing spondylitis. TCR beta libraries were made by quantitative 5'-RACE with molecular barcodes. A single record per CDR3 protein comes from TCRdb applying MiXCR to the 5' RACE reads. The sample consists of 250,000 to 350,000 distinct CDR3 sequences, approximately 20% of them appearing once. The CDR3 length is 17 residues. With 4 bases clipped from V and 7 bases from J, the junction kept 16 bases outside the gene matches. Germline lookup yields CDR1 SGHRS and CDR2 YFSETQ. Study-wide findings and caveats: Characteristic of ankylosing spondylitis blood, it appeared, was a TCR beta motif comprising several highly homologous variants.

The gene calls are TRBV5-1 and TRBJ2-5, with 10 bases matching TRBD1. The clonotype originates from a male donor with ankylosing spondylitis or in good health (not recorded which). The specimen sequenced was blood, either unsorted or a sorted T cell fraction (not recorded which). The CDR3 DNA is TGCGCCAGCAGCCCCCCCGGGACAGGGGCCCCCACCTCGACCCAGTACTTC. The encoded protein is CASSPPGTGAPTSTQYF.